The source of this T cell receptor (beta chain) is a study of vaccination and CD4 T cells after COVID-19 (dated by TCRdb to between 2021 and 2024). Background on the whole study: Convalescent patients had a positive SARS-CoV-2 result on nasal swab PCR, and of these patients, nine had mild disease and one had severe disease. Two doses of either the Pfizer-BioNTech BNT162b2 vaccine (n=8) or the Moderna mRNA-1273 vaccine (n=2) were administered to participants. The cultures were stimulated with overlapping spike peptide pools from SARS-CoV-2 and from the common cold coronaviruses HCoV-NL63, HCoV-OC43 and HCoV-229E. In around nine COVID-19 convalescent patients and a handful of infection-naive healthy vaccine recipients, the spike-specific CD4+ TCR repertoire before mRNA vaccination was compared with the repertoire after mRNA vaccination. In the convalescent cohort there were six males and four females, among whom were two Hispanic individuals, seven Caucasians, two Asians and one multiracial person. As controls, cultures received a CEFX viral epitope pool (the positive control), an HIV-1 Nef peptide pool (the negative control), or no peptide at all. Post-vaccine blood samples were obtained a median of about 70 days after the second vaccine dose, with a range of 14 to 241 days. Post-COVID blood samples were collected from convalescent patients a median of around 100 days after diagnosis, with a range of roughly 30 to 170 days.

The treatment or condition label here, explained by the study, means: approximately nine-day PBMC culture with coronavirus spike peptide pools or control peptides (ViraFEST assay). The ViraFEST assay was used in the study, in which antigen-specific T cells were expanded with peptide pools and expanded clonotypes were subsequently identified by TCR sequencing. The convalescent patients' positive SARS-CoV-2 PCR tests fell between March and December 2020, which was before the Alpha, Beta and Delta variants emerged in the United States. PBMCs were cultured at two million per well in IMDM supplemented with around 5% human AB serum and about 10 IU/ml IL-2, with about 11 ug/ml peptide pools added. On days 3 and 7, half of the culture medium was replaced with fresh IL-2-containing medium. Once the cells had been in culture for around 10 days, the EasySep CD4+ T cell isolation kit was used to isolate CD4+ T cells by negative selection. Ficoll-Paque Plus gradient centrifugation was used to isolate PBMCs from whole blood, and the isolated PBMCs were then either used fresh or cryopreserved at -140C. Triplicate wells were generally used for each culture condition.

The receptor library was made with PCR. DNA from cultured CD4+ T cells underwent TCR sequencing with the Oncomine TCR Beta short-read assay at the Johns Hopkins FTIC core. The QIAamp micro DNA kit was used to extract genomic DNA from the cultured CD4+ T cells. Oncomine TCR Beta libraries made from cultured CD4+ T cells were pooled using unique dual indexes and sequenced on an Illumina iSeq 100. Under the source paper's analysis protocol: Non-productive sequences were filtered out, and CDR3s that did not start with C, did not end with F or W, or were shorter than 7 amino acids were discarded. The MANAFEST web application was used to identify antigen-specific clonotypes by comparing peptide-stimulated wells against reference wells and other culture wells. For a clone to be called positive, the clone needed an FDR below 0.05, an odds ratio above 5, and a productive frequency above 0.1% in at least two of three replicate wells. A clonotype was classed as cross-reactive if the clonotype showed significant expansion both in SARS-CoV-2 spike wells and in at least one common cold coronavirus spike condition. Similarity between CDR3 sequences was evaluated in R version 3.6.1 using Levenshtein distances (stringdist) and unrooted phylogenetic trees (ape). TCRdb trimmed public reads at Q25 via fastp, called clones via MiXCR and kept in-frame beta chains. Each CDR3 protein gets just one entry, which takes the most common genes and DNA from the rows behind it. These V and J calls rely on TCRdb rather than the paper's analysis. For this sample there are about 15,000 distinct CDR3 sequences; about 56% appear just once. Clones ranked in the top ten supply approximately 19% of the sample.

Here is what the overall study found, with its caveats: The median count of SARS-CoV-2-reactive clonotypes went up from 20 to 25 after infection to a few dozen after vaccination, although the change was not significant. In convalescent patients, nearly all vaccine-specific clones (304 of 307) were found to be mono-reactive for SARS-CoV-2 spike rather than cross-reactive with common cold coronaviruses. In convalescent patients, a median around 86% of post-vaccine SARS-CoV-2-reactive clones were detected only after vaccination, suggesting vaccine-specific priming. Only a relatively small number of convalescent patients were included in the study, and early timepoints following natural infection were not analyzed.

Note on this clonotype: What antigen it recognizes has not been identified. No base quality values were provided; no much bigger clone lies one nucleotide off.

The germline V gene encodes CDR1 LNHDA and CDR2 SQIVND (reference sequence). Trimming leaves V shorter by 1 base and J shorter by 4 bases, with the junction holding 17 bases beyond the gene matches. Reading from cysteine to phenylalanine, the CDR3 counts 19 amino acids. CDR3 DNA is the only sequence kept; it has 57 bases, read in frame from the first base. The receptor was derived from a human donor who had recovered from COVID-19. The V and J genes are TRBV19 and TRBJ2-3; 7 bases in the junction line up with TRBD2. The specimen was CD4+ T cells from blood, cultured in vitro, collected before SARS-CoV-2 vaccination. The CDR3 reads CASSIARLRGRAESDTQYF. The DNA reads TGTGCCAGTAGTATAGCCAGGCTTCGGGGGAGGGCCGAATCAGATACGCAGTATTTT.